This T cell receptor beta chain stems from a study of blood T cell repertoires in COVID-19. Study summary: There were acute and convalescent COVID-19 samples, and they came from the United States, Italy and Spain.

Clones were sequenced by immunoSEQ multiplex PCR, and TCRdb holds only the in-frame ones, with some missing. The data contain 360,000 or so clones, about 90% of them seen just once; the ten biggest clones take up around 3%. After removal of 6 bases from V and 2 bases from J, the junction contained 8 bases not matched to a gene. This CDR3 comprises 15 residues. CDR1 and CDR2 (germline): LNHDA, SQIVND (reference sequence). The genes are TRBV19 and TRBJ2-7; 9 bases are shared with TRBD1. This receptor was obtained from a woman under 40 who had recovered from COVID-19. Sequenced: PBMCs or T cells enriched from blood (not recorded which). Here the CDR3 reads CASSPGTGNPYEQYF. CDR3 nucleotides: TGTGCCAGTAGCCCAGGGACAGGGAATCCCTACGAGCAGTACTTC. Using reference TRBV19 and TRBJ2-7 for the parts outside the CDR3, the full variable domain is DGGITQSPKYLFRKEGQNVTLSCEQNLNHDAMYWYRQDPGQGLRLIYYSQIVNDFQKGDIAEGYSVSREKKESFPLTVTSAQKNPTAFYLCASSPGTGNPYEQYFGPGTRLTVT.